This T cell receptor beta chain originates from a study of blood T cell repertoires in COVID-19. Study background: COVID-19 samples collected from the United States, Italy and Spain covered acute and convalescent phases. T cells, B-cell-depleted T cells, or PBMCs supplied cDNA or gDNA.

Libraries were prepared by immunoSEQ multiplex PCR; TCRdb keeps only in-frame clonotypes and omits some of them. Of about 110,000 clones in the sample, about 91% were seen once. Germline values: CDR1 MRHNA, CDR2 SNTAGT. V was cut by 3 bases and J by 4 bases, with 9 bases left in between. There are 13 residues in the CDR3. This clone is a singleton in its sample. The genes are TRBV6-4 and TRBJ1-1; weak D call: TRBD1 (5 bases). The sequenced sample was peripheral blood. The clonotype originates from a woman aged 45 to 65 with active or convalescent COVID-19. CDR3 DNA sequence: TGTGCCAGCAGTGAATGGGGCTTCACTGAAGCTTTCTTT. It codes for CASSEWGFTEAFF.